Shown below are 15 T cell receptor beta chains from a single sample sequenced in a study of Ad26.COV2.S vaccination and SARS-CoV-2 variants. Sequenced by immunoSEQ multiplex PCR; TCRdb stores in-frame clones only, minus some. The table has about 350,000 clones, about nine tenths seen once. Treatment reported: around 19 received Ad26.COV2.S at low or high dose, single or two shots; about 5 received placebo; per-sample allocation not given. Material that was analyzed had been drawn on day 63 after the first vaccine or placebo injection. Here the sequenced sample was peripheral blood, taken in a trial of Ad26.COV2.S vaccine versus placebo. These receptors were collected from a person aged 18 to 65 who received the Ad26.COV2.S COVID-19 vaccine or a placebo.

The chain joins TRBV12-5 to TRBJ2-3; D possibly uses TRBD1 or TRBD2 (5 bases each). The CDR3 extends over 13 amino acids. V was shortened by 7 bases and J by 4 bases, with 12 bases between the two germline ends. The germline CDR1 and CDR2 sequences are LGHNT and FRNRAP. DNA of the CDR3: TGTGCTAGTGATGTCAGGGACGCAGATACGCAGTATTTT. It specifies CASDVRDADTQYF.

A few counts support this clone. The V and J genes are TRBV4-2 and TRBJ1-1; D gene ambiguous. Germline CDR1 is LGHNA and CDR2 is YNFKEQ. This CDR3 contains 16 residues. Trimming shortened V by 1 base and J by 4 bases, and 16 bases separated the two germline ends. This CDR3 reads CASSQVPGFVGTEAFF. The DNA for the CDR3 is TGTGCCAGCAGCCAAGTACCAGGATTCGTTGGCACTGAAGCTTTCTTT.

The V and J genes are TRBV28 and TRBJ2-7; possibly TRBD1 for D (6 bases). Germline V CDR1 and CDR2: MDHEN, SYDVKM. Trimming removed 4 bases at V and 7 bases at J, with 11 bases between. This CDR3 spans 12 amino acids. The CDR3 sequence: CASSSWTAEQYF. The CDR3, as DNA: TGTGCCAGCAGTTCTTGGACAGCAGAGCAGTACTTC.

The chain has TRBV9 and TRBJ1-6, with 9 bases fitting TRBD1. Per the germline V gene, CDR1 is SGDLS and CDR2 is YYNGEE. V was clipped by 3 bases and J by 10 bases; unmatched bases: 5. The CDR3 loop spans 14 amino acids. The CDR3: CASSAWDRESPLHF. CDR3 DNA sequence: TGTGCCAGCAGCGCCTGGGACAGGGAGTCACCCCTCCACTTT.

This clone has just one count. CDR3 sequence: CASSRRGDGEKLFF. The CDR3 DNA sequence: TGCGCCAGCAGCCGCAGGGGGGACGGTGAAAAACTGTTTTTT. The chain recombines TRBV4-3 with TRBJ1-4; 7 bases line up with TRBD1. The trim removed 4 bases at V and 7 bases at J, leaving 6 bases unmatched. Germline CDR1 LGHNA, CDR2 YSLEER. The CDR3 consists of 14 residues.

The rearrangement joins TRBV7-8 to TRBJ2-3; TRBD2 matches 8 bases. The trim removed 9 bases at V and 2 bases at J, leaving 4 bases unmatched. This CDR3 comprises 13 residues. The V gene's germline CDR1 is SGHVS and CDR2 FQNEAQ. The DNA for the CDR3 is TGTGCCAGTACAGCGGGGGACACAGATACGCAGTATTTT. It encodes CASTAGDTDTQYF.

This clone occurred a few times. The CDR3 spells CASSQTEKAFF. The CDR3, as DNA: TGTGCCAGCAGCCAAACGGAAAAAGCTTTCTTT. J is TRBJ1-1 and V is TRBV3-1 (or the pseudogene TRBV3-2); D gene unclear. V lost 2 bases and J lost 9, with 7 bases in between. Germline values: CDR1 LGHDT, CDR2 YNNKEL (reference sequence). CDR3 length equals 11 residues.

This clone was counted once. The chain carries TRBV3-1 (or the pseudogene TRBV3-2) and TRBJ2-1; 10 bases match TRBD2. Germline CDR1 is LGHDT and CDR2 is YNNKEL (reference sequence). Trimming cost V 3 bases and J 3 bases; bases outside gene matches: 8. This CDR3 contains 17 residues. The chain's CDR3 is CASSHPLSGGLYNEQFF. The CDR3 DNA reads as TGTGCCAGCAGCCATCCCCTTAGCGGGGGGCTCTACAATGAGCAGTTCTTC.

This clone was counted many times. This rearrangement joins TRBV3-1 (or the pseudogene TRBV3-2) to TRBJ1-2, with 7 bases lining up with TRBD1. Per the germline V gene, CDR1 is LGHDT and CDR2 is YNNKEL (reference sequence). The length of the CDR3 is 16 residues. J lost 6 bases, V lost 0 bases, and 10 bases had no gene match. The CDR3 DNA reads TGTGCCAGCAGCCAAGACCGCCGGGACAGTGTTGATGGCTACACCTTC. This codes for CASSQDRRDSVDGYTF.

The rearrangement uses TRBV7-2 and TRBJ1-2, with D unclear. The CDR3 has 13 residues. Germline lookup yields CDR1 SGHTA and CDR2 FQGNSA. With 5 bases removed from V and 0 bases from J, the gap between germline ends came to 7 bases. CDR3 region: CASSQSSNYGYTF. The CDR3 coding sequence is TGTGCCAGCAGCCAGTCTTCTAACTATGGCTACACCTTC.

The rearrangement joins TRBV21-1 to TRBJ1-6. TRBV21-1 is listed as a pseudogene. The CDR3 is 16 amino acids. Here the CDR3 reads CASILILQGLHSPLHF. As DNA, the CDR3 is TGTGCCAGCATCCTTATCCTACAGGGACTCCATTCACCCCTCCACTTT.

The chain employs TRBV19 and TRBJ1-2; a possible D gene is TRBD1 (6 bases). V was clipped by 5 bases and J by 8 bases, with 12 bases between them. The CDR3 runs 12 residues. CDR1 is LNHDA, CDR2 SQIVND, per germline (reference sequence). The CDR3 bases are TGTGCCAGTAGTTACAGGGTGGACGGCTACACCTTC. Encoded protein: CASSYRVDGYTF.

This chain links TRBV5-4 with TRBJ2-1; TRBD1 matches at 9 bases. CDR3 length equals 15 residues. Trimming at V came to 2 bases and at J to 4 bases, leaving 4 bases not matched to a gene. Germline V gene sequence: CDR1 SGHNT, CDR2 YYREEE (reference sequence). CDR3 amino acids: CASSFPGQGYNEQFF. The DNA of the CDR3 is TGTGCCAGCAGCTTCCCGGGACAGGGATACAATGAGCAGTTCTTC.

The chain carries TRBV19 and TRBJ2-3; D uncertain. The V gene lost 8 bases and the J gene lost 10 bases, with 13 bases spanning the gap. CDR1 and CDR2 from the germline V gene are LNHDA and SQIVND (reference sequence). The CDR3 covers 11 residues. CDR3 sequence reads: CASSRGFSQYF. CDR3 sequence (DNA): TGTGCCAGTTCCAGAGGTTTTTCGCAGTATTTT.

In regard to this clone: An end of the junction does not agree with germline; a read error may underlie this. V and J are TRBV11-2 and TRBJ2-5, with D perhaps TRBD2 (5 bases). This CDR3 is built from 13 residues. Germline V lookup: CDR1 SGHAT, CDR2 FQNNGV. The CDR3 sequence: CASSLDRSDERDF. The CDR3 DNA sequence: TGTGCCAGCAGCTTAGATCGCTCGGACGAGAGGGACTTC.